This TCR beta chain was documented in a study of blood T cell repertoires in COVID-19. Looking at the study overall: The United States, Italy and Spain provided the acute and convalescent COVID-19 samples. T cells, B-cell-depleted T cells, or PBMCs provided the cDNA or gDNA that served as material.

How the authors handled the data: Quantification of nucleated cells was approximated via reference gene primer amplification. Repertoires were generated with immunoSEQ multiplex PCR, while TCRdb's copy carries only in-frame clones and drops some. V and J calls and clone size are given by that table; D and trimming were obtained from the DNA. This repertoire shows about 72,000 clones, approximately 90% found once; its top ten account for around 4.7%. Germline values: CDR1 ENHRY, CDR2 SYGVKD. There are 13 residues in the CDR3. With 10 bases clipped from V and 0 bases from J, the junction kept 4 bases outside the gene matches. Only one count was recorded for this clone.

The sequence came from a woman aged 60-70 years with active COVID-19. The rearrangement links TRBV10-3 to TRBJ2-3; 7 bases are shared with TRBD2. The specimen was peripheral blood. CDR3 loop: CATHSGSTDTQYF. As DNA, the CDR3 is TGTGCCACCCATAGCGGGAGCACAGATACGCAGTATTTT.